Listed below are T cell receptor beta chains from one sample, sequenced in a study of T-cell memory formation after mild COVID-19. A single record per CDR3 protein comes from TCRdb applying MiXCR to the 5' RACE reads. Of around 470,000 distinct CDR3 sequences listed, 20% are singletons. The specimen was PBMCs or a T cell subset sorted from them (not recorded which). These receptors originate from an adult woman who had mild COVID-19 (a few samples of this study predate the infection). Cell type and time point are not known. Both conserved end residues are part of each CDR3. The order of the fields is J gene, D gene, clone size, V gene, CDR3 DNA, CDR3 protein. A D gene is named only where the DNA matches it firmly. Size is stated for part of the rows, as once, few or many counts, or as a class when the clone is expanded.

>TRBJ1-3|-|-|TRBV18
TGTGCCAGCTCAGGAGGGGCCACTGGAAACACCATATATTTT
CASSGGATGNTIYF
>TRBJ2-1|TRBD2|-|TRBV7-6
TGTGCCAGCAGCTTAGAGGGTCTAGCGGGGGGGAACAATGAGCAGTTCTTC
CASSLEGLAGGNNEQFF
>TRBJ1-2|-|-|TRBV7-2
TGTGCCAGCAGCGCACCTTACCCTCCCTACACCTTC
CASSAPYPPYTF
>TRBJ2-1|TRBD2|-|TRBV7-9
TGTGCCAGCAGCTTCATTACCGGGACTAGCGGGAGGGCGGGATCCTACAATGAGCAGTTCTTC
CASSFITGTSGRAGSYNEQFF
>TRBJ2-7|-|few|TRBV27
TGTGCCAGCAGTTTAGTGGGAGACTTCTACGAGCAGTACTTC
CASSLVGDFYEQYF
>TRBJ1-1|-|few|TRBV29-1
TGCAGCGTTTCCTACAACAGGAGGACTGAAGCTTTCTTT
CSVSYNRRTEAFF
>TRBJ2-1|-|few|TRBV6-2/TRBV6-3
TGTGCCAGCAGACGCACCGGGACTCAAAATGAGCAGTTCTTC
CASRRTGTQNEQFF
>TRBJ2-5|TRBD1|once|TRBV18
TGTGCCAGCTCACCCCCTAGACAGGGGGCGGGAGAGACCCAGTACTTC
CASSPPRQGAGETQYF
>TRBJ1-1|-|once|TRBV20-1
TGCAGTGCTAGAGAGGGGGGTTCGGCTGAAGCTTTCTTT
CSAREGGSAEAFF
>TRBJ2-1|-|-|TRBV27
TGTGCCAGCGCTAATTATAATGAGCAGTTCTTC
CASANYNEQFF
>TRBJ1-6|-|-|TRBV7-9
TGTGCCAGCAGACAGCAAGATTCACCCCTCCACTTT
CASRQQDSPLHF
>TRBJ2-2|-|few|TRBV24-1
TGTGCCACCAGTGTCCGCGGGGCCACCGGGGAGCTGTTTTTT
CATSVRGATGELFF
>TRBJ2-3|TRBD2|few|TRBV6-5
TGTGCCAGCAGTTACTCGTGGACTAGCCTTAGCACAGATACGCAGTATTTT
CASSYSWTSLSTDTQYF
>TRBJ1-2|-|-|TRBV5-4
TGTGCCAGCAGCTTGAGGTCCGAAAACTATGGCTACACCTTC
CASSLRSENYGYTF
>TRBJ1-4|TRBD1|-|TRBV7-2
TGTGCCAGCAGCTTAGGGATGGCAGGGGGTGAAAAACTGTTTTTT
CASSLGMAGGEKLFF
>TRBJ1-5|-|-|TRBV3-1
TGTGCCAGCAGCCAAGGCCCCGGGCCCCAGCATTTT
CASSQGPGPQHF
>TRBJ1-6|-|few|TRBV6-6
TGTGCCAGCAGTTACACCGACAGGACGAATTCACCCCTCCACTTT
CASSYTDRTNSPLHF
>TRBJ1-1|-|few|TRBV29-1
TGCAGCGTTGAGCTAGGGAGGTCGGAGGCTTTCTTT
CSVELGRSEAFF
>TRBJ1-1|TRBD1|-|TRBV5-1
TGCGCCAGCAGCTTACCGGGACAGGGAGGCACTGAAGCTTTCTTT
CASSLPGQGGTEAFF
>TRBJ2-4|-|-|TRBV12-3/TRBV12-4
TGTGCCAGCAGTTTATCCCTCCGGGGGGCCAAAAACATTCAGTACTTC
CASSLSLRGAKNIQYF
>TRBJ1-2|-|-|TRBV9
TGTGCCAGCAGCGTAGGGGAACAGGCTCGAGTTGACTATGGCTACACCTTC
CASSVGEQARVDYGYTF
>TRBJ2-2|-|few|TRBV7-6
TGTGCCAGCAGCACGGGACATACGAACACCGGGGAGCTGTTTTTT
CASSTGHTNTGELFF
>TRBJ2-7|TRBD2|-|TRBV4-3
TGCGCCAGCAGCCAGGCCTCCGGGACTAGCGGAGCCCGCTCCTACGAGCAGTACTTC
CASSQASGTSGARSYEQYF
>TRBJ1-2|-|-|TRBV20-1
TGCAGTGCTCTTCCCGGATTCGGGGACACCTTC
CSALPGFGDTF
>TRBJ1-1|-|few|TRBV29-1
TGCAGCGTTGCCTCGGGCCATGACACTGAAGCTTTCTTT
CSVASGHDTEAFF
>TRBJ2-7|-|few|TRBV6-6
TGTGCCAGCAGTTATAGGTGGGCAGGCTCCTACGAGCAGTACTTC
CASSYRWAGSYEQYF
>TRBJ2-7|-|-|TRBV4-1
TGCGCCAGCAGCCGAAGGACCGACTCCTACGAGCAGTACTTC
CASSRRTDSYEQYF
>TRBJ2-2|TRBD1|-|TRBV7-9
TGTGCCAGCAGCTCAGACAGGGCCGTCGTCGTTAACACCGGGGAGCTGTTTTTT
CASSSDRAVVVNTGELFF
>TRBJ2-7|-|few|TRBV14
TGTGCCAGCAGCCAAGGGGCGCTCGCCTACGAGCAGTACTTC
CASSQGALAYEQYF
>TRBJ1-1|TRBD1|-|TRBV27
TGTGCCAGCAGGACAGGGTGGGGCACTGAAGCTTTCTTT
CASRTGWGTEAFF
>TRBJ1-2|-|-|TRBV5-1
TGCGCCAGCAGCTTCGGCAGGGGAGGGGACTATGGCTACACCTTC
CASSFGRGGDYGYTF
>TRBJ2-1|-|-|TRBV7-9
TGTGCCAGCCTTACACAGGGCGAGCAGTTCTTC
CASLTQGEQFF
>TRBJ2-7|-|-|TRBV4-1
TGCGCCAGCAGCCAATTACCGGACTCCCCCTACGAGCAGTACTTC
CASSQLPDSPYEQYF
>TRBJ1-3|-|few|TRBV19
TGTGCCAGTCGACCCACGCGGAGGGAAAACACCATATATTTT
CASRPTRRENTIYF
>TRBJ1-5|TRBD1|-|TRBV27
TGTGCCAGCAGTTTTGGGACAGGGGGTGGACAGCCCCAGCATTTT
CASSFGTGGGQPQHF
>TRBJ2-5|TRBD1|few|TRBV5-1
TGCGCCAGCAGCTTGGCCCGTGGGACAGGGACCCAAGAGACCCAGTACTTC
CASSLARGTGTQETQYF